The following is a T cell receptor beta chain sequence with its context. Its target is not known. These data are taken from a study of cytotoxic CD8 clonotypes in ibrutinib-treated CLL. Study results and limitations: The study found clonality rose at ibrutinib response, then fell toward baseline at progression.

Repertoires were generated with immunoSEQ multiplex PCR, while TCRdb's copy carries only in-frame clones and drops some. The sample lists around 330,000 clones, 67% occurring once. V lost 7 bases to trimming and J lost 4 bases; unmatched junction nucleotides: 6. Germline CDR1 SGHTA, CDR2 FQGTGA. This CDR3 spans 14 amino acids. The material was PBMCs, obtained after 36 months of ibrutinib treatment. The receptor comes from a human donor with chronic lymphocytic leukemia. J is TRBJ2-3 and V is TRBV7-3; 9 bases are a match to TRBD2. The CDR3 is CASNSGSVADTQYF. CDR3 bases: TGTGCCAGCAATAGCGGGAGTGTGGCAGATACGCAGTATTTT.